What follows is one T cell receptor beta chain and its context. The sample comes from a study of blood T cell repertoires in COVID-19. This CDR3 spans 12 amino acids. Trimming took 7 bases from V and 9 from J, leaving 12 bases between them. Germline assignment: CDR1 SGHAT and CDR2 FQNNGV. Data came from immunoSEQ multiplex PCR; TCRdb stores just in-frame clones and leaves some out. The sample has 65,000 to 90,000 clones, 65% to 85% seen once. Source material: peripheral blood. This chain connects TRBV11-2 to TRBJ2-2; D is undetermined. The TCR comes from a human donor in a cohort sampled during active COVID-19. CDR3 bases: TGTGCCAGCACCCGAAGCGATCGGGAGCTGTTTTTT. Its translation: CASTRSDRELFF.